These T cell receptor beta chains were read from a single sample in a study of response to subunit inactivated influenza vaccine. TCRdb re-analysed the RT-PCR reads in MiXCR, keeping a single row per CDR3 protein. This table holds 600,000 to 850,000 distinct CDR3 sequences, roughly 15% found once. The sample here was PBMCs from blood, taken roughly 2 weeks before vaccination. All receptors come from a man aged 50 to 59 who received an inactivated influenza vaccine. CDR3s include the opening cysteine and the closing phenylalanine or tryptophan. The order of the fields is clone size, J gene, D gene, V gene, CDR3 DNA, CDR3 protein. The D gene is left open where the match is weak. Some rows mark clone size as missing; the rest say once, few, many or name a class of expanded clone.

>few|TRBJ2-5|TRBD2|TRBV12-3/TRBV12-4
TGTGCCAGCAGCCGTGAGGCGGGAGTGGAGACCCAGTACTTC
CASSREAGVETQYF
>few|TRBJ1-1|-|TRBV20-1
TGCAGTGCTAGAGATCGTGGCAGCTCGAAGTACACTGAAGCTTTCTTT
CSARDRGSSKYTEAFF
>many|TRBJ1-2|TRBD1|TRBV5-1
TGCGCCAGCAGCACCGAAACAGGGGGCCATGGCTACACCTTC
CASSTETGGHGYTF
>few|TRBJ2-1|-|TRBV6-2/TRBV6-3
TGTGCAGTGGGGGGGCTCTACAATGAGCAGTTCTTC
CAVGGLYNEQFF
>-|TRBJ2-7|TRBD2|TRBV11-3
TGTGCCAGCAGTGTAGCGGGGGACCGGGAGCAGTACTTC
CASSVAGDREQYF
>many|TRBJ2-4|-|TRBV7-2
TGTGCCAGCAGCTTAGTGTACAGCCAGAACATTCAGTACTTC
CASSLVYSQNIQYF
>-|TRBJ2-7|-|TRBV3-1
TGTGCCAGCAGGAGCGGGCAAAGGGAGCAGTACTTC
CASRSGQREQYF
>many|TRBJ2-2|TRBD1|TRBV10-2
TGCGCCAGCAGCCCGAAAGGACAGGGGAACACCGGGGAGCTGTTTTTT
CASSPKGQGNTGELFF
>-|TRBJ2-7|-|TRBV27
TGTGCCAGCAGACCACGGGACCGCTTGGGAGAGCAGTACTTC
CASRPRDRLGEQYF
>few|TRBJ1-2|-|TRBV28
TGTGCCAGCACCCCTAGCCGGGGAAGCTACACCTTC
CASTPSRGSYTF
>few|TRBJ2-7|TRBD1|TRBV20-1
TGCAGTGCTAAGCAGACAGGGATCTCCTACGAGCAGTACTTC
CSAKQTGISYEQYF
>-|TRBJ2-2|TRBD1|TRBV12-3/TRBV12-4
TGTGCCAGCAGTTTAATCGGGACAGCGAACACCGGGGAGCTGTTTTTT
CASSLIGTANTGELFF
>-|TRBJ2-1|TRBD2|TRBV28
TGTGCCAGCGCGGGAGGCCCGAAATACAATGAGCAGTTCTTC
CASAGGPKYNEQFF
>-|TRBJ2-7|-|TRBV20-1
TGCAGTGCTAGAGTTTTAGAGGGACATTGGCAGTACTTC
CSARVLEGHWQYF
>-|TRBJ2-5|TRBD1|TRBV5-1
TGCGCCAGCAGCTTGGCCGGGACAGGGGTTCCAGAGACCCAGTACTTC
CASSLAGTGVPETQYF
>few|TRBJ2-3|TRBD2|TRBV7-8
TGTGCCAGCAGCTTCCTCTCGGGAGGGGACACAGATACGCAGTATTTT
CASSFLSGGDTDTQYF
>-|TRBJ1-5|-|TRBV20-1
TGCAGTGCTAGAGATTCGTCGGCAGCCCATCAGCCCCAGCATTTT
CSARDSSAAHQPQHF
>-|TRBJ1-4|-|TRBV20-1
TGCAGTGCTTCAATACGATCGCGTGAAAAACTGTTTTTT
CSASIRSREKLFF
>many|TRBJ2-3|TRBD2|TRBV7-2
TGTGCCAGCAGCTTGTCGCTAGCGGGGGGGCGTGGCACAGATACGCAGTATTTT
CASSLSLAGGRGTDTQYF
>-|TRBJ2-3|TRBD2|TRBV5-1
TGCGCCAGCCGAGGACTAGCGGGAAGATTAAAAAGCACAGATACGCAGTATTTT
CASRGLAGRLKSTDTQYF
>many|TRBJ2-2|-|TRBV14
TGTGCCAGCAGCCAAGCAAGGAACACCGGGGAGCTGTTTTTT
CASSQARNTGELFF
>-|TRBJ2-4|-|TRBV25-1
TGTGCCAGCAGTGAGGTAGGGGGGAACATTCAGTACTTC
CASSEVGGNIQYF
>few|TRBJ1-1|TRBD1|TRBV5-6
TGTGCCAGCAGACCCACAGGGGGTTCTGAAGCTTTCTTT
CASRPTGGSEAFF
>many|TRBJ1-2|TRBD1|TRBV20-1
TGCAGTGCTAGAGATCCGAGACAGGGTGGCTATGGCTACACCTTC
CSARDPRQGGYGYTF
>few|TRBJ2-2|-|TRBV5-8
TGTGCCAGCAGCTTGGTCCCGGGACCGCAGAACACCGGGGAGCTGTTTTTT
CASSLVPGPQNTGELFF
>-|TRBJ2-5|-|TRBV20-1
TGCAGTACCGACAGGGGAGGGAGAGGGACCCAGTACTTC
CSTDRGGRGTQYF
>many|TRBJ2-3|-|TRBV12-3/TRBV12-4
TGTGCCAGCAGATACTCAGGGGAGTACACAGATACGCAGTATTTT
CASRYSGEYTDTQYF
>few|TRBJ2-1|-|TRBV24-1
TGTGCCACCAGCCCGATAGGGGGTATGAACAATGAGCAGTTCTTC
CATSPIGGMNNEQFF
>many|TRBJ1-1|TRBD1|TRBV4-1
TGCGCCAGCAGCCGAGGACAGGGGGCGAACACTGAAGCTTTCTTT
CASSRGQGANTEAFF
>few|TRBJ2-5|TRBD2|TRBV7-9
TGTGCCAGCAGGGGGACTAGCGGGAGTCAAGAGACCCAGTACTTC
CASRGTSGSQETQYF
>-|TRBJ2-3|-|TRBV5-5
TGTGCCAGCAGCTTCCTGGTAGCTAACACAGATACGCAGTATTTT
CASSFLVANTDTQYF
>few|TRBJ2-5|-|TRBV7-9
TGTGCCAGCAGCTTAAGTAGCGCCAAAGAGACCCAGTACTTC
CASSLSSAKETQYF
>-|TRBJ2-1|-|TRBV4-3
TGCGCCAGCAGCCAAGAGCGAAGGGTATCTGAGCAGTTCTTC
CASSQERRVSEQFF
>-|TRBJ1-5|-|TRBV20-1
TGCAGTGCTAGGGGTGTGACCGGCAATCAGCCCCAGCATTTT
CSARGVTGNQPQHF
>-|TRBJ2-5|-|TRBV18
TGTGCCAGCTCACAGACAGTGGCGGAGACCCAGTACTTC
CASSQTVAETQYF
>-|TRBJ2-2|-|TRBV29-1
TGCAGCGTTGATCTCGGACTGAACACCGGGGAGCTGTTTTTT
CSVDLGLNTGELFF
>few|TRBJ1-1|TRBD1|TRBV4-1
TGCGCCAGCAGCCAAACCAGCGTCCCGGGACAGGCTGAAGCTTTCTTT
CASSQTSVPGQAEAFF
>-|TRBJ2-1|TRBD2|TRBV10-3
TGTGCCATCAGTGAGGTCGCGGGAGCGGATTACAATGAGCAGTTCTTC
CAISEVAGADYNEQFF
>many|TRBJ1-1|-|TRBV12-3/TRBV12-4
TGTGCCAGCACTCCCGCGGGGGGGCCTGCTTTCTTT
CASTPAGGPAFF
>many|TRBJ2-2|-|TRBV9
TGTGCCAGCAGCGAGAGTACCGGGGAGCTGTTTTTT
CASSESTGELFF